This T cell receptor (beta chain) originates from a study of tumor-infiltrating lymphocytes in primary liver carcinoma (dated by TCRdb to the late 2010s). With regard to the full study: Surgical resection was performed in China between late 2015 and early 2016 on five or six patients with histopathologically diagnosed primary liver carcinoma. Each sample produced about 3.5 to 7.5 million productive TCRbeta reads, and read depth showed no significant difference between tissue types. The tumors of the five patients were staged as T1-T3 N0M0, with maximum diameters ranging from about 4 to 10 cm. A total of roughly 35 specimens from 5 patients underwent TCRbeta repertoire sequencing, comprising approximately 25 tumor regions, 5 adjacent noncancerous liver tissues and 5 peripheral blood samples. Hepatocellular carcinoma (four) or combined HCC and intrahepatic cholangiocarcinoma (one) was present in the five patients, who were three men and two women aged 30 to 69 years. Reproducibility between technical replicate repertoires was high, with correlation coefficients above 0.98 and mean shared-clone rates roughly 0.87. For each liver tumor, the study sampled five regions along with adjacent normal tissue and blood, and applied TCRbeta repertoire sequencing, expression microarrays and whole-exome sequencing.

What the authors observed across the whole study: Repertoire overlap was higher between tumor regions (mean about 36%) than tumor-adjacent (approximately 17%) or tumor-blood (14%) pairs, consistent with antigen-driven expansion. With just a handful of patients in the study, the authors point out that the findings should be validated in a larger study. Only the TCR beta chain was sequenced, so true repertoire diversity is likely underestimated because unpaired alpha chains were not captured. The top 250 clones made up a significantly larger repertoire fraction in tumors than in blood (p = 0.039). Bulk unsorted samples precluded comparing CD4+ and CD8+ T cell repertoires.

TRIzol reagent was used to extract blood RNA from unsorted whole blood, while the DNeasy Blood & Tissue kit provided the germline DNA. Patients had chronic HBV infection and were treatment-naive at sampling. Before surgery, roughly 3.7 milliliters of peripheral blood were collected into K2EDTA tubes. Using a constant-region primer and ProtoScript II reverse transcriptase, TCRbeta-specific cDNA was reverse-transcribed from approximately 500 ng total RNA. The TCRbeta libraries were prepared through three rounds of nested multiplex PCR following a slightly modified ARM-PCR procedure. Sample barcodes and Illumina adapters were added in a final 25-cycle PCR using Deep VentR polymerase. Before sequencing, amplicons of 200-500 bp were purified from gel using a QIAquick gel extraction kit. TCRbeta amplicons were sequenced on an Illumina HiSeq 2500 with 250-bp paired-end reads. The authors processed their data as follows. To recover full CDR3 sequences, reads were quality-trimmed using Trimmomatic v0.33 and paired reads were then merged using FLASH v1.2.11. V, D and J germline segments were assigned to the rearranged TCRbeta sequences by MiGEC v1.2.1b. VDJtools v1.0.0 computed clonotype statistics and Shannon-Wiener diversity indices. To cut down on sampling bias, every analysis after diversity analysis relied on just the 250 most abundant clonotypes from each sample. TCRdb took the public reads, trimmed them with fastp at Q25, ran MiXCR for clone calling and kept in-frame beta chains. Rows matching on CDR3 protein sequence are summarized as one entry with the most common DNA and genes. These V and J calls originate from TCRdb's pipeline instead of the authors' own analysis. The sample records about 330,000 distinct CDR3 sequences, about 65% of which are singletons. The biggest ten clones account for about 6% of the sample.

This clonotype was seen at least ten times. What this receptor recognizes is not known. Qualities for individual bases were not recorded, and no much larger clone is one base off. Sequencing used peripheral blood. The receptor comes from a man aged 40-49 years with primary liver carcinoma and hepatitis B virus infection.

The CDR3 corresponds to CASSEAWTGLFF. At the DNA level, the sequence is TGTGCCAGCAGTGAAGCTTGGACAGGGCTTTTCTTC. The chain is assembled from TRBV6-1 and TRBJ2-1; TRBD1 matches 8 bases in the middle. The germline V gene sets CDR1 to MNHNS and CDR2 to SASEGT. V trim: 0 bases; J trim: 16 bases; unmatched bases: 5. Taken from cysteine to phenylalanine, the CDR3 has 12 residues. The only DNA kept is the CDR3, 36 bases in frame from the first base.